This T cell receptor (beta chain) is drawn from a study of blood T cells in healthy people across ages. Whole-study results and caveats: Unknown donor CMV status possibly confounded expanded clonotype changes.

Total RNA was extracted at no less than 5.5 micrograms per sample. As to this clonotype: The antigen remains unidentified.

It was with a sample-barcoded 5' primer and a J-beta primer mix that a second PCR of roughly 7 to 12 cycles was run. TCRdb redid the calling of the 5' RACE reads with MiXCR, one entry per CDR3 protein. The data hold 1.5 million to 1.9 million distinct CDR3 sequences, with 42% observed a single time. Trimming left V 2 bases short and J 0 bases short, with 13 bases between. This CDR3 has 15 residues. CDR1 is SQVTM, CDR2 ANQGSEA, per germline. The source is a woman aged 18-29 years in good health. The rearrangement joins TRBV29-1 to TRBJ1-1, with D possibly being TRBD1 (6 bases). The specimen was blood. CDR3 in DNA: TGCAGCGTTGAAACGCGGGCAGGGGTGAACACTGAAGCTTTCTTT. Protein product: CSVETRAGVNTEAFF.